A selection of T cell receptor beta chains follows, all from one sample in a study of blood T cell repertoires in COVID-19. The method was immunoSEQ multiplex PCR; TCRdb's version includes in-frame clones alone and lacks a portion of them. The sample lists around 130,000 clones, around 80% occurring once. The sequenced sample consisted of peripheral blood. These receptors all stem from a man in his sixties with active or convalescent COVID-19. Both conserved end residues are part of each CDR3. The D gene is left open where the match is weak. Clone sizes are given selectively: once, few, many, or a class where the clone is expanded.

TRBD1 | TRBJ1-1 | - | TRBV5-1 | TGCGCCAGCAGCTCCACCGGACAGGGGAACACTGAAGCTTTCTTT | CASSSTGQGNTEAFF
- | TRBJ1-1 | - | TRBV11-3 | TGTGCCAGCAGCTCGAGTGTCACTGAAGCTTTCTTT | CASSSSVTEAFF
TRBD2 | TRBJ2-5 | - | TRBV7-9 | TGTGCCAGCAGCTTTAGGGACTACGGGAACGAGACCCAGTACTTC | CASSFRDYGNETQYF
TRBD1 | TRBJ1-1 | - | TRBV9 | TGTGCCACAAAACGCCGGGACAGGGAGAACACTGAAGCTTTCTTT | CATKRRDRENTEAFF
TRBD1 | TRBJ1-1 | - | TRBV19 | TGTGCCAGTAGTTCCCGACAGGGCGATGACACTGAAGCTTTCTTT | CASSSRQGDDTEAFF
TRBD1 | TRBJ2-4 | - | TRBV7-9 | TGTGCCAGCAGCTTGGCTACAGGGGTATTTATGAACATTCAGTACTTC | CASSLATGVFMNIQYF
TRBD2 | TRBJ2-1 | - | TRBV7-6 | TGTGCCAGCAGCTCCCGGACTAGCGGGAGGAAAAATGAGCAGTTCTTC | CASSSRTSGRKNEQFF
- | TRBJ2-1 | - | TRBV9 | TGTGCCAGCAGCGTAGATGCCGGCTCTAGAGGCGATGAGCAGTTCTTC | CASSVDAGSRGDEQFF
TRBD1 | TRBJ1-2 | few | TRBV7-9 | TGTGCCAGCAGCCGACAGGGAAACTATGGCTACACCTTC | CASSRQGNYGYTF
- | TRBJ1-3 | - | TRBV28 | TGTGCCTCTTTTCGGGGGTCAGGAAACACCATATATTTT | CASFRGSGNTIYF
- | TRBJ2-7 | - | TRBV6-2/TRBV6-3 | TGTGCCAGCAGCCAACAGGGCGAGGACGAGCAGTACTTC | CASSQQGEDEQYF
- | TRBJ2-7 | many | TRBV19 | TGTGCCAGTGCAGATCCTCCCTACGAGCAGTACTTC | CASADPPYEQYF
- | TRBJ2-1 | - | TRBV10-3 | TGTGCCATCAGTGAGTCTGAGTACAATGAGCAGTTCTTC | CAISESEYNEQFF
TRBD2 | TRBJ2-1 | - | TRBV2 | TGTGCCAGCATCCCACGGGTAGCGGGAGGGTATGAGCAGTTCTTC | CASIPRVAGGYEQFF
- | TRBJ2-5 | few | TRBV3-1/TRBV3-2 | TGTGCCAGCAGCCACACCAGTTTGGAGACCCAGTACTTC | CASSHTSLETQYF
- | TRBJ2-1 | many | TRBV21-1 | TGTGCCAGCAGCATCCCCCGGGACTTTCACAATGAGCAGTTCTTC | CASSIPRDFHNEQFF
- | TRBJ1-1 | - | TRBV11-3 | TGTGCCAGCAGCTTACAAGTAGAAACTGAAGCTTTCTTT | CASSLQVETEAFF
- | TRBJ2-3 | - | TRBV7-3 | TGTGCCAGCAGCTTAGGAATTGTAGCGACAGATACGCAGTATTTT | CASSLGIVATDTQYF
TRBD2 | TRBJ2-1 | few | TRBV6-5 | TGTGCCAGCAGTTCGGGGCTAGCGGGAGGGGTGGGTGAGCAGTTCTTC | CASSSGLAGGVGEQFF
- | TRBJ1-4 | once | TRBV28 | TGTGCCAGCAGGGCGGGGTACCGGGTTGAAAAACTGTTTTTT | CASRAGYRVEKLFF
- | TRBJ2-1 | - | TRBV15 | TGTGCCACCAGCAGAGGCCGCGCGTTTCCTGAGCAGTTCTTC | CATSRGRAFPEQFF
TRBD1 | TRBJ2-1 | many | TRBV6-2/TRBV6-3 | TGTGCCAGCGGTTTGGCAGGGGGCTATGATGAGCAGTTCTTC | CASGLAGGYDEQFF
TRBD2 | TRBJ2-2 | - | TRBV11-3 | TGTGCCAGCAGCCCTTTCCGGGCGGGAGAGGACACCGGGGAGCTGTTTTTT | CASSPFRAGEDTGELFF
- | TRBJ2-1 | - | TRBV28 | TGTGCCAGCAGGAATCAGGGCGGCTCCTACAATGAGCAGTTCTTC | CASRNQGGSYNEQFF
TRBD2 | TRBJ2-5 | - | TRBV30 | TGTGCCTGGAGTGAAGCGGGAGGGCCGGGAGAGACCCAGTACTTC | CAWSEAGGPGETQYF
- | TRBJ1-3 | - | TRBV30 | TGTGCCTGGAGTCAAGACGGGGTCTCTGGAAACACCATATATTTT | CAWSQDGVSGNTIYF
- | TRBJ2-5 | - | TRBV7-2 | TGTGCCAGCAGCTTGGCCCAAGAGACCCAGTACTTC | CASSLAQETQYF
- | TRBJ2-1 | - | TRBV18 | TGTGCCAGCTCACCAATAGACAGGTCGTACAATGAGCAGTTCTTC | CASSPIDRSYNEQFF
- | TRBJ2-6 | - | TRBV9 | TGTGCCAGCAGCCCGAGACGAGAGGGGGTTGGGGCCAACGTCCTGACTTTC | CASSPRREGVGANVLTF